What follows describes a single T cell receptor (beta chain). This record comes from a study of control samples from healthy donors and cancer patients. Only in-frame clones appear in the TCRdb table, and some are missing; sequencing was by immunoSEQ multiplex PCR. The sample consists of some 160,000 clones, approximately 90% of them appearing once. The CDR3 is 15 residues long. V was trimmed by 3 bases and J by 4 bases, leaving 19 bases between them. Germline V gives CDR1 GTSNPN, CDR2 SVGIG (reference sequence). This clonotype was sampled from a woman aged 25 to 39 in good health. The chain links TRBV30 to TRBJ2-7; D call uncertain. Sequenced: blood. CDR3 protein: CAWRRLGDMSYEQYF. DNA for the CDR3: TGTGCCTGGAGACGCCTCGGTGATATGTCTTACGAGCAGTACTTC.